This T cell receptor beta chain derives from a study of graft-versus-host responses after intestinal transplantation. Germline CDR1 reads SGHTA; CDR2 reads FQGNSA. The CDR3 is made up of 14 amino acids. Trimming took 5 bases from V and 3 from J, leaving 10 bases between them. Sequencing used immunoSEQ multiplex PCR; TCRdb keeps in-frame clones, though not all of them. The table has under 15,000 clones, 35% seen once. Labeling with CFSE marked about 200,000 responder cells, which were plated with about 200,000 irradiated, violet-dye-labeled stimulator cells. CD3+CD4+ and CD3+CD8+ responders that were proliferating and CFSE-low were sorted post-reaction. This clone was found a few times.

The rearrangement links TRBV7-2 to TRBJ2-2; tentatively, D is TRBD1 or TRBD2 (5 bases each). This receptor was identified in a human patient who received an intestinal transplant. This specimen was alloreactive CD8+ T cells from a mixed lymphocyte reaction culture, taken before intestinal transplant. Subset reported: CFSE-low proliferating T cells sorted from roughly six-day pre-transplant mixed lymphocyte reaction (GvH or HvG direction). Written as DNA, the CDR3 is TGTGCCAGCAGCCTGGGACCTTACACCGGGGAGCTGTTTTTT. Amino acid sequence: CASSLGPYTGELFF.